This TCR beta chain derives from a study of blood T cell repertoires in COVID-19. Study context: Samples came from the United States, Italy and Spain, spanning acute and convalescent COVID-19. In each case, the material was cDNA or gDNA derived from T cells, B-cell-depleted T cells, or PBMCs.

Germline V lookup: CDR1 SGHRS, CDR2 YFSETQ. This CDR3 has 15 amino acids. Germline trimming cut 0 bases from V and 7 bases from J; bases unmatched to any gene: 4. As processed by the authors: Reference gene primer amplification in the assay estimated nucleated cell counts. Sequencing used immunoSEQ multiplex PCR; TCRdb keeps in-frame clones, though not all of them. For V, J and clone size, that table is used; D and trimming come from the DNA. In the table there are roughly 100,000 clones, about 89% of which are singletons. Material: peripheral blood. This chain connects TRBV5-1 to TRBJ2-1, with 10 bases fitting TRBD2. The TCR was taken from a woman aged 55-70 years with acute or convalescent COVID-19. The CDR3 reads CASSLVASGGNEQFF. CDR3 in DNA: TGCGCCAGCAGCTTGGTGGCTAGCGGGGGAAATGAGCAGTTCTTC.